One sample yielded the 30 T cell receptor beta chains listed below, sequenced in a study of T cells in Graves' hyperthyroidism and ophthalmopathy. TCR beta CDR3 region amplification was performed from RNA transcripts. The study used the HTBI primer set for a first-round RT-PCR of the TCR CDR3. TCRdb processed the multiplex PCR reads anew with MiXCR; each CDR3 protein has one entry. The sample consists of around 520,000 distinct CDR3 sequences, around 22% of them appearing once. Sequenced input: blood. Receptors originate from a woman aged 25-40 years with Graves' ophthalmopathy.

This clonotype was seen many times. This rearrangement joins TRBV7-8 to TRBJ1-5; D unresolved. V was clipped by 1 base and J by 3 bases, with 10 bases between them. The germline CDR1 and CDR2 sequences are SGHVS and FQNEAQ. The CDR3 has 15 amino acids. CDR3 coding DNA: TGTGCCAGCAGCTTAGAAGTAGAGAACAATCAGCCCCAGCATTTT. It yields the protein CASSLEVENNQPQHF.

At least ten counts were recorded for this clonotype. The chain combines TRBV30 with TRBJ1-1; D might be TRBD1 (6 bases). CDR3 length: 15 residues. The V gene's germline CDR1 is GTSNPN and CDR2 SVGIG (reference sequence). The germline V and J ends were trimmed by 7 bases and 1 base, with 19 bases remaining between them. The CDR3 is CASSTTGTRNTEAFF. CDR3 bases: TGTGCCTCCTCAACTACCGGGACAAGGAACACTGAAGCTTTCTTT.

V is TRBV13 and J is TRBJ2-7, with 9 nucleotides matching TRBD2. V lost 7 bases to trimming and J lost 3 bases; unmatched junction nucleotides: 4. The germline gives CDR1 PRHDT, CDR2 FYEKMQ (reference sequence). CDR3 size: 13 residues. In DNA form, the CDR3 reads TGTGCCAGCAAAGTTAGCGGGGGCTACGAGCAGTACTTC. As protein: CASKVSGGYEQYF.

There are many counts of this clonotype. The chain couples TRBV19 to TRBJ1-5; D not resolved. CDR1 and CDR2 (germline): LNHDA, SQIVND (reference sequence). V dropped 8 bases and J dropped 1 base, with 6 bases sitting between them. There are 12 residues in the CDR3. Here the CDR3 reads CASWQSNQPQHF. CDR3 bases: TGTGCCAGTTGGCAGAGCAATCAGCCCCAGCATTTT.

The chain's CDR3 is CASSPTGEVAYEQYF. CDR3 coding DNA: TGCGCCAGCAGCCCGACAGGGGAGGTAGCCTACGAGCAGTACTTC. The chain recombines TRBV5-1 with TRBJ2-7, with 8 bases matching TRBD1. J was trimmed by 2 bases and V by 4 bases; bases with no gene match: 8. The CDR3 consists of 15 residues. The germline CDR1 and CDR2 sequences are SGHRS and YFSETQ.

This clonotype was picked up many times. The chain carries TRBV7-9 and TRBJ2-7; unclear D gene. Trimming took off 8 bases at V and 1 base at J, with 12 bases between the two ends. In germline, CDR1 is SEHNR, CDR2 FQNEAQ (reference sequence). This CDR3 has 13 residues. The CDR3, as DNA: TGTGCCAGCCACCGTGACGTTTCCTACGAGCAGTACTTC. Translated: CASHRDVSYEQYF.

There are many counts of this clonotype. The chain has TRBV6-5 and TRBJ1-5, with D tentatively TRBD1 (6 bases). Looked up from germline, CDR1 is MNHEY and CDR2 is SVGAGI. This CDR3 comprises 13 residues. Trimming cost V 4 bases and J 3 bases, with 7 bases left between them. CDR3 sequence: CASSWTVNQPQHF. The DNA of the CDR3 is TGTGCCAGCAGTTGGACAGTCAATCAGCCCCAGCATTTT.

Many counts were recorded for this clonotype. This chain uses TRBV19 with TRBJ1-1; D is unclear. The CDR3 has 13 residues. Germline V gene sequence: CDR1 LNHDA, CDR2 SQIVND (reference sequence). V was pared by 5 bases and J by 6 bases, with 13 bases between. Here the CDR3 reads CASSRVGSAEAFF. The CDR3, as DNA: TGTGCCAGTAGTCGGGTTGGCAGCGCTGAAGCTTTCTTT.

The V call is TRBV20-1, the J call TRBJ1-2; 10 bases fit TRBD1. Germline assignment: CDR1 DFQATT and CDR2 SNEGSKA (reference sequence). The CDR3 has 14 amino acids. Trimming cost V 3 bases and J 7 bases; bases outside gene matches: 8. CDR3 loop: CSASAGTGVSGYTF. The DNA for the CDR3 is TGCAGTGCTAGCGCCGGGACAGGGGTTAGTGGCTACACCTTC.

A note on this clonotype: With a much larger clone just one base away, this may be a read error. The V call is TRBV2, the J call TRBJ2-2, with D maybe TRBD2 (5 bases). The CDR3 sequence is 16 residues long. V was cut by 8 bases and J by 1 base, with 17 bases left in between. Germline V gene sequence: CDR1 SNHLY, CDR2 FYNNEI. The CDR3 region is CASARKGDLNTGELFF. In nucleotides, the CDR3 is TGTGCCAGCGCCAGGAAGGGAGACCTGAACACCGGGGAGCTGTTTTTT.

Ten or more counts support this clonotype. The rearrangement joins TRBV27 to TRBJ1-5; TRBD1 agrees at 10 bases. V was pared by 3 bases and J by 5 bases, with 7 bases of the junction left unmatched. This CDR3 is built from 16 residues. Germline lookup yields CDR1 MNHEY and CDR2 SMNVEV (reference sequence). This CDR3 reads CASSFGGGTGDQPQHF. For the CDR3, the DNA is TGTGCCAGCAGTTTTGGGGGGGGGACAGGGGATCAGCCCCAGCATTTT.

This clonotype occurred many times. The germline gene is not matched at one end of the junction; a read error may be the cause. The rearrangement joins TRBV12-3 or TRBV12-4 to TRBJ1-5; D unclear. The CDR3 has 14 residues. For the CDR3, the DNA is TGCGCCAGCAGCTTGGGTCCGGGCAATCAGCCCCAGCATTTT. Amino acids: CASSLGPGNQPQHF.

In this sample, this clonotype turned up many times. The chain employs TRBV27 and TRBJ1-2; a possible D gene is TRBD1 (5 bases). The CDR3 runs 12 residues. Per germline, CDR1 MNHEY and CDR2 SMNVEV (reference sequence). Trimming pared 5 bases from V and 8 bases from J, leaving 12 bases between. The CDR3 loop reads CASSPQGGGYTF. For the CDR3, the DNA is TGTGCCAGCAGTCCGCAGGGAGGCGGCTACACCTTC.

This clonotype was recorded at least ten times. This chain joins TRBV6-2 or TRBV6-3 and TRBJ1-5; possible D gene TRBD1, 5 bases. The CDR3 has 16 amino acids. Germline V gene data show CDR1 as MNHEY and CDR2 as SVGEGT. V lost 9 bases, J lost 6 bases, and 24 bases lay in between. CDR3 protein: CASMRDSSSFVQPQHF. The CDR3 bases are TGTGCCAGTATGCGGGACTCTTCAAGTTTCGTTCAGCCCCAGCATTTT.

In its sample, this clonotype was seen many times. The V and J genes are TRBV20-1 and TRBJ2-7; possibly TRBD1 for D (5 bases). The CDR3 runs to 14 residues. CDR1 is DFQATT, CDR2 SNEGSKA, per germline (reference sequence). The germline V and J ends were trimmed by 6 bases and 3 bases, with 18 bases remaining between them. This chain's CDR3 is CSAKTPLTDYEQYF. In nucleotides, the CDR3 is TGCAGTGCCAAAACGCCCTTGACAGACTACGAGCAGTACTTC.

The sample holds a few counts of this clonotype. The J gene is TRBJ2-5, the V gene TRBV19; D might be TRBD1 or TRBD2, each matching 5 bases. V was clipped by 1 base and J by 1 base, with 10 bases between them. The CDR3 spans 15 residues. Germline V lookup: CDR1 LNHDA, CDR2 SQIVND (reference sequence). The CDR3 DNA follows: TGTGCCAGTAGTATAGGGGGGACCGTCCAAGAGACCCAGTACTTC. This translates into CASSIGGTVQETQYF. The full variable domain, with the rest looked up from reference TRBV19 and TRBJ2-5, is DGGITQSPKYLFRKEGQNVTLSCEQNLNHDAMYWYRQDPGQGLRLIYYSQIVNDFQKGDIAEGYSVSREKKESFPLTVTSAQKNPTAFYLCASSIGGTVQETQYFGPGTRLLVL.

The V gene is TRBV5-6, the J gene TRBJ1-1; TRBD1 aligns across 7 bases. This CDR3 comprises 11 residues. Germline V gene lookup returns CDR1 SGHDT and CDR2 YYEEEE. J was trimmed by 9 bases and V by 4 bases; bases with no gene match: 3. In DNA form, the CDR3 reads TGTGCCAGCAGCCAAGGGGGCCAAGCTTTCTTT. Its protein product is CASSQGGQAFF.

This clonotype was seen many times. V and J are TRBV20-1 and TRBJ2-7; 7 nucleotides line up with TRBD1. CDR1 is DFQATT, CDR2 SNEGSKA, per germline (reference sequence). This CDR3 has 12 amino acids. The CDR3, as DNA: TGCAGGTTACAGGGGTCTCACGACGAGCAGTACTTC. It specifies CRLQGSHDEQYF.

Turning to this clonotype: No conserved phenylalanine or tryptophan ends this CDR3, so it is likely a read error. This rearrangement joins TRBV6-2 or TRBV6-3 to TRBJ2-7, with a tentative D call TRBD1 (5 bases). The V gene's germline CDR1 is MNHEY and CDR2 SVGEGT. V was cut by 0 bases and J by 6 bases, with 9 bases left in between. This CDR3 contains 13 residues. The DNA for the CDR3 is TGTGCCAGCAGTTACTCGGAAAGGGGCGAGCAGTACTAC. Its translation is CASSYSERGEQYY.

This clonotype was detected only a few times. Because the CDR3 is missing its conserved closing phenylalanine or tryptophan, this is likely a read error. V is TRBV6-2 or TRBV6-3 and J is TRBJ1-1, with a weak D call TRBD1 (5 bases). The CDR3 totals 13 residues. Trimming stripped 3 bases from V and 3 bases from J, with 8 bases between. In germline, CDR1 is MNHEY, CDR2 SVGEGT. The CDR3 coding sequence is TGTGCCAGCAGTTATGACAGAGACACTGAAGCTTTCTAT. It is translated as CASSYDRDTEAFY.

This clonotype was observed many times. The gene calls are TRBV6-5 and TRBJ1-2, with 8 bases fitting TRBD1. The CDR3 is made up of 16 amino acids. The J segment lost 4 bases and the V segment lost 7 bases, leaving 14 bases of the junction unmatched. Per the germline V gene, CDR1 is MNHEY and CDR2 is SVGAGI. The CDR3 loop is CASTTDPGGEVYGYTF. For the CDR3, the DNA is TGTGCCAGCACCACCGACCCAGGGGGCGAGGTCTATGGCTACACCTTC.

This clonotype appeared many times. The chain employs TRBV10-3 and TRBJ1-5; no definite D call. From germline, CDR1 is ENHRY and CDR2 SYGVKD. This CDR3 region has 14 residues. Trimming removed 3 bases at V and 6 bases at J, with 12 bases between. CDR3 DNA: TGTGCCATCAGTGACCGCTCAGAGGGTCAGCCCCAGCATTTT. As protein: CAISDRSEGQPQHF.

This clonotype came up many times. The chain combines TRBV30 with TRBJ1-2, with D perhaps matching TRBD1 (5 bases). Germline loops: CDR1 GTSNPN, CDR2 SVGIG (reference sequence). The CDR3 covers 13 residues. V shed 3 bases and J shed 8 bases, with 16 bases lying between them. The DNA of the CDR3 is TGTGCCTGGAGCGCCTCCGAGGGGCTCGGCTACACCTTC. Translated: CAWSASEGLGYTF.

This clonotype was seen ten or more times. J is TRBJ2-7 and V is TRBV24-1; D is unresolved. Germline V CDR1 and CDR2: KGHDR, SFDVKD. Trimming took off 5 bases at V and 5 bases at J, with 9 bases between the two ends. The CDR3 runs to 12 residues. CDR3 in DNA: TGTGCCACCAGTGGAGAAACCCACGAGCAGTACTTC. Its translation is CATSGETHEQYF.

This clonotype showed up many times. This chain connects TRBV5-1 to TRBJ1-2; 12 nucleotides match TRBD1. The germline V gene has CDR1 SGHRS and CDR2 YFSETQ. The CDR3 is 15 residues long. The J segment lost 0 bases and the V segment lost 6 bases, leaving 3 bases of the junction unmatched. CDR3: CASKGQGATNYGYTF. CDR3 nucleotide sequence: TGCGCCAGCAAGGGACAGGGGGCGACTAACTATGGCTACACCTTC.

This clonotype was seen once. The chain employs TRBV29-1 and TRBJ1-1; possible D gene TRBD1, 6 bases. This CDR3 contains 12 residues. V was cut by 7 bases and J by 5 bases, with 14 bases left in between. The germline CDR1 and CDR2 sequences are SQVTM and ANQGSEA. In nucleotides, the CDR3 is TGCAGCGCCCAGACAGGAGGGACTGAAGCTTTCTTT. It specifies CSAQTGGTEAFF.

The chain links TRBV7-2 to TRBJ2-2; D is uncertain. CDR1 and CDR2 from the germline V gene are SGHTA and FQGNSA. Trimming removed 5 bases from V and 7 bases from J, with 8 bases in between. The CDR3 totals 12 residues. CDR3 protein: CASSPQFGELFF. The DNA for the CDR3 is TGTGCCAGCAGCCCCCAATTCGGGGAGCTGTTTTTT.

This clonotype turned up a few times. The chain employs TRBV29-1 and TRBJ2-5; 7 bases line up with TRBD2. Germline values: CDR1 SQVTM, CDR2 ANQGSEA. The CDR3 is made up of 12 amino acids. The V gene end was trimmed by 7 bases and the J gene end by 4 bases; junction bases not matched to a gene: 6. The DNA for the CDR3 is TGCAGCGGGGGGGGAGGCACAGAGACCCAGTACTTC. Its protein product is CSGGGGTETQYF. Using reference TRBV29-1 and TRBJ2-5 for the parts outside the CDR3, the full variable domain is SAVISQKPSRDICQRGTSLTIQCQVDSQVTMMFWYRQQPGQSLTLIATANQGSEATYESGFVIDKFPISRPNLTFSTLTVSNMSPEDSSIYLCSGGGGTETQYFGPGTRLLVL.

This clonotype was seen at least ten times. This chain uses TRBV29-1 with TRBJ2-5, with D perhaps matching TRBD1 (5 bases). The germline V gene encodes CDR1 SQVTM and CDR2 ANQGSEA. The CDR3 covers 12 residues. V lost 8 bases, J lost 4 bases, and 14 bases lay in between. CDR3 protein: CSLRPGSETQYF. The CDR3 DNA follows: TGCAGCCTAAGGCCAGGGTCAGAGACCCAGTACTTC.

This clonotype was recorded many times. A read error is likely, as this CDR3 ends without the conserved phenylalanine or tryptophan. The DNA is omitted, as the CDR3 cannot be located on it reliably, and the CDR3 follows TCRdb's listing. The rearrangement joins TRBV15 to TRBJ1-2. Ends included, the CDR3 has 13 residues. Per germline, CDR1 LNHNV and CDR2 YYDKDF (reference sequence). The CDR3 here is CATSRGRALAGDI.